This is a list of T cell receptor beta chains from one sample in a study of blood T cell repertoires in COVID-19. Generated by immunoSEQ multiplex PCR, the TCRdb table keeps only in-frame clones and is missing some. The table lists about 150,000 clones, approximately 87% of them singletons, with approximately 6.1% in the top ten. The specimen was peripheral blood. The receptors stem from a man at least 80 years old with acute or convalescent COVID-19. The conserved cysteine and the conserved F or W are not part of the CDR3 here.

TRBV28	TRBJ1-2	ASSRDRGSYGYT
TRBV4-1	TRBJ2-1	ASSRSAGNDRNEQF
TRBV28	TRBJ1-3	ASSSRNRGSGNTIY
TRBV14	TRBJ1-2	ASSRVQGWGYGYT
TRBV4-1	TRBJ1-6	ASSQGGRQGHSSYNSPLH
TRBV27	TRBJ2-7	ASSSINRDIHYEQY
TRBV13	TRBJ2-3	ASSLGGDTQY
TRBV5-4	TRBJ2-7	ASSPGGRYHEQY
TRBV5-5	TRBJ1-2	ASSTGTGTYGYT
TRBV19	TRBJ2-2	ASSMYQGGGTGELF
TRBV15	TRBJ1-5	ATSRDRGLQPQH
TRBV18	TRBJ2-7	ASSPRTGMNEQY
TRBV6-5	TRBJ1-2	ASTEGVGQNYGYT
TRBV18	TRBJ1-1	ASSLGQNTEAF
TRBV9	TRBJ2-3	ASSVQTGDTQY
TRBV18	TRBJ1-1	ASSPQETDEAF
TRBV2	TRBJ1-4	ASSSDRADEKLF
TRBV5-1	TRBJ1-2	ASSLAQGFGGYT
TRBV27	TRBJ1-4	ASSLSGTEKLF
TRBV6-5	TRBJ2-2	ASRQGGRTGELF
TRBV6-5	TRBJ2-1	ASSYSTSGRLYEQF
TRBV10-3	TRBJ2-4	AISDTETKNIQY
TRBV7-8	TRBJ2-4	ASSALEGANIQY
TRBV6-6	TRBJ1-4	ASSSLGTGFGEKLF
TRBV5-1	TRBJ1-1	ASSLNSMNTEAF
TRBV10-2	TRBJ2-3	ASSEIVTGGTDTQY
TRBV7-6	TRBJ1-3	ASSLATGASGNTIY
TRBV30	TRBJ2-5	AWSVLGETQY
TRBV10-2	TRBJ2-7	ASSEGASGVTYEQY
TRBV30	TRBJ2-7	AWSVAYEQY
TRBV30	TRBJ1-5	AWNEEDQPQH
TRBV6-5	TRBJ1-1	ASRTQGAVNTEAF
TRBV27	TRBJ1-6	ASTGQGTSYNSPLH
TRBV7-9	TRBJ2-3	ASSLTMVGGPGEGTQY
TRBV3-1/TRBV3-2	TRBJ2-1	ASSQDPRVWSNEQF
TRBV11-2	TRBJ2-5	ASSLGSGGAGETQY
TRBV5-6	TRBJ1-3	ASSLREALQSSGNTIY
TRBV9	TRBJ2-1	ASSVVGASSYNEQF
TRBV9	TRBJ1-3	ASSVVAGTIY
TRBV28	TRBJ1-2	ASTLGVSGYT
TRBV28	TRBJ2-7	ASSLGGRIHEQY
TRBV5-5	TRBJ2-5	ASSLAGTRGLETQY
TRBV10-3	TRBJ2-5	AISGSGEETQY
TRBV6-6	TRBJ1-2	ASSRQGAYGYT
TRBV6-5	TRBJ1-6	ASSQGALTSPLH
TRBV29-1	TRBJ2-1	SVGGHNEQF
TRBV5-1	TRBJ1-1	ASSSDWLGPEAF
TRBV30	TRBJ2-3	AWSVSGGADTQY
TRBV3-1/TRBV3-2	TRBJ2-3	ASSQGSMTGYLTSTDTQY
TRBV28	TRBJ2-3	ASSLQVGGTDTQY
TRBV6-5	TRBJ1-2	ASTDSTGVDGYT
TRBV7-2	TRBJ1-2	ASSLRRTGSPRANYGYT
TRBV27	TRBJ2-3	ASRASLQPFKYTQY
TRBV19	TRBJ1-5	ASSMWPTRNQPQH
TRBV18	TRBJ1-5	ASSPQQGAEQPQH
TRBV10-3	TRBJ2-1	AISGGLAGYNEQF
TRBV7-9	TRBJ1-4	ASSLTGREKLF